This TCR beta chain is from a study of long-term antiretroviral therapy in people with HIV (dated by TCRdb to between 2021 and 2022). Regarding the complete study: Collection of the earliest samples took place about a decade ahead of the 2015 WHO recommendation for immediate ART, at a time when ART was typically delayed until CD4 counts fell. Whether ART initiation and durable HIV suppression were associated with changes in peripheral blood TRB repertoire composition and diversity was tested in a retrospective serial study. The cohort contributed about 180 cryopreserved PBMC samples from 30 adults with confirmed HIV infection, collected serially over a mean of roughly 6 years (range 1-12). Eleven of the 30 participants with HIV were female. Test extractions of a monoclonal T-cell line alongside 33 polyclonal samples showed no cross-contamination during QIAcube processing.

The immunoSEQ hsTCRB v3.0 assay was used at survey level resolution to sequence the TRB variable region. A depth of 40,000-50,000 T-cell genomes per sample was targeted for TRB sequencing. Pooled TRB libraries were sequenced on an Illumina MiSeq with a v3 150-cycle kit. The study's own analysis went as follows. Repertoire analysis was run in R within a reproducible Nextflow workflow that covered QC, data transformation and analysis. LymphoSeq2, an R package for exploring AIRR-Seq data, was used to implement custom analyses. A handful of samples yielding fewer than 5000 total TRB sequences were excluded, leaving 150 to 200 analyzed HIV repertoires. Among the 180 to 200 HIV repertoires that were kept, 59 were collected before ART initiation and roughly 130 were collected after ART initiation. Repertoires were downsampled to 5000 TRB nucleotide sequences, and summary statistics were averaged over 100 downsampling iterations. TRB sequences were retained for analysis only if CDR3 regions of at least seven amino acids were present. A Shannon entropy-derived clonality score and the Gini coefficient were used to measure diversity. In repertoire networks, the top 5000 CDR3 amino acid sequences were linked whenever an edit distance of one separated two sequences. GLIPH2 predicted antigen specificity groups and MHC restriction for TRB CDR3 amino acid sequences. CDR3 amino acid sequences were matched against VDJdb and McPAS-TCR to flag known CMV, EBV, HIV or tissue antigen associations. Pre-ART, post-ART and control groups were compared with Wilcoxon signed-rank tests and Holm-Bonferroni correction. TCRdb took over this immuneACCESS table, retaining in-frame rearrangements with V and J assigned. Such tables are incomplete; in checked studies, under half of the missing clones stem from an unresolved V gene, and the remainder is unexplained. V, J and clone size were drawn from that table, and D and trimming were deduced from the DNA. The sample table lists some 31,000 clones, roughly 96% of them with a count of one. The leading ten clones occupy around 7.4% of the sample.

Comment on this clone: Its antigen target is currently unknown. No base-level quality is on record; no much larger clone is a single base apart. Distinct nucleotide sequences in the sample also encode this CDR3.

Inclusion was restricted to participants for whom at least one PBMC sample before ART initiation and at least two post-ART samples were available. Treatment was received in the United States of America by all participants with HIV. Before DNA extraction, cryopreserved samples containing 1-10 million PBMC were thawed and washed. At the time of the earliest PBMC sample, participants with HIV were aged between 23 and 54 years. PBMC samples from each participant spanned 1-4 timepoints before ART initiation and 2-8 timepoints after ART initiation, with a median of 7 samples. Serial HIV viral load, CD4+ T-cell count, ART history and demographic data were obtained for every participant. A Qiagen kit on a QIAcube was used to extract genomic DNA from unsorted PBMC, with samples processed in batches of 12. From its cysteine to its phenylalanine, the CDR3 spans 14 amino acids. Solely the CDR3 DNA is kept, with 42 bases framed from the first base. A distance of 13 bases separates the germline ends of V and J, which lose 2 bases and 4 bases respectively. CDR1 SGDLS and CDR2 YYNGEE were looked up in the germline V gene.

Points the paper makes about the study in general: The samples were dated from about 2003 to 2017, and the ART regimens that were used may be less effective than current ART regimens. Because pre-ART samples had limited cell numbers, unsorted PBMC were profiled rather than sorted CD4+ and CD8+ T cells. Expanded TRB clones identified before ART initiation dominated the repertoire across all time points, though the dominance fluctuated and decreased in many PLHIV after ART. Compared with controls, HIV repertoires had narrower CDR3 length ranges, and the network structure pointed to an antigen-experienced repertoire that shifted only slightly toward naive after ART. Starting ART was linked to a significant rise in TRB diversity, yet even with long-term ART the diversity remained significantly lower than in transplant donor controls. No data were available on ART adherence, viral resistance or therapy changes, limiting inferences about post-ART repertoire changes. Limited PBMC availability meant only the TCR beta chain was sequenced, without alpha chain pairing.

The origin of this receptor is a man aged 25 to 45 with HIV. The V gene is TRBV9 and the J gene is TRBJ2-7; the D gene is perhaps TRBD1, from 6 matching bases. The material was unsorted PBMCs, obtained 5.3 years after starting antiretroviral therapy. The DNA reads as follows: TGTGCCAGCAGCGTCACCCCAGGGGCTTACGAGCAGTACTTC. It codes for CASSVTPGAYEQYF.